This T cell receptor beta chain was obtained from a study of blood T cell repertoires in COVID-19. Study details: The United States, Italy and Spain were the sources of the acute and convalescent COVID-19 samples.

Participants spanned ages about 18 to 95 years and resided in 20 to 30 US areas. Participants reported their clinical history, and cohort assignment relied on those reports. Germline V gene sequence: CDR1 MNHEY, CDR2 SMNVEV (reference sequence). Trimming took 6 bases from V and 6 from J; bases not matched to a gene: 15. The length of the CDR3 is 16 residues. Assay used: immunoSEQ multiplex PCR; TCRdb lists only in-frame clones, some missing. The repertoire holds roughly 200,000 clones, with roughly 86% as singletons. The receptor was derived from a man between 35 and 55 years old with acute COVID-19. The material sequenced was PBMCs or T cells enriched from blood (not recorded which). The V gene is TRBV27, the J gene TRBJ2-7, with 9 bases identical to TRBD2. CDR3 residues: CASSKLGSSGTLEQYF. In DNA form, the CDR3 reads TGTGCCAGCAGCAAACTTGGGTCTAGCGGGACACTCGAGCAGTACTTC.